These T cell receptor beta chains were read from a single sample in a study of shared clonotypes between healthy human individuals. Sequenced by immunoSEQ multiplex PCR; TCRdb stores in-frame clones only, minus some. Counted here are under 2,000,000 clones, about 95% occurring once; the ten biggest clones make up roughly 1.2%. The sequenced sample consisted of naive CD8+ T cells sorted from blood. The receptors come from a man younger than 35 in good health. Both conserved end residues are part of each CDR3. D genes are given only for firm matches. Expanded clones are given a class, and other clones once, few, many or no size at all.

>TRBV2|NA|NA|TRBJ2-7
TGTGCCAGCAAGACCAGCCCCTACGAGCAGTACTTC
CASKTSPYEQYF
>TRBV4-1|NA|NA|TRBJ2-7
TGCGCCAGCAGCCAAGAAGTTCGCATCTCCTACGAGCAGTACTTC
CASSQEVRISYEQYF
>TRBV11-2|NA|NA|TRBJ2-2
TGTGCCAGCAGCCGGATCCGCACCGGGGAGCTGTTTTTT
CASSRIRTGELFF
>TRBV11-1|NA|NA|TRBJ2-2
TGTGCCAGCAGCTTAGGAGAAAACACCGGGGAGCTGTTTTTT
CASSLGENTGELFF
>TRBV18|NA|NA|TRBJ2-1
TGTGCCAGCTCACCACCGCTTGGGGGCCTAGGTGAGCAGTTCTTC
CASSPPLGGLGEQFF
>TRBV6-5|NA|NA|TRBJ1-1
TGTGCCAGCTTCTCGGGGGTCATGAACACTGAAGCTTTCTTT
CASFSGVMNTEAFF
>TRBV5-6|NA|TRBD1|TRBJ2-7
TGTGCCAGCAGCTCGGACAGGGTCTCGGACGAGCAGTACTTC
CASSSDRVSDEQYF
>TRBV10-2|NA|NA|TRBJ1-2
TGCGCCAGCAGGGACGATTTGGACTATGGCTACACCTTC
CASRDDLDYGYTF
>TRBV10-3|NA|NA|TRBJ2-7
TGTGCCATCAGTGAGTCCAGCTACGAGCAGTACTTC
CAISESSYEQYF
>TRBV7-9|NA|TRBD1|TRBJ2-7
TGTGCCAGCAGCACCTGGACAGGGGGATATAACGAGCAGTACTTC
CASSTWTGGYNEQYF
>TRBV27|once|NA|TRBJ1-2
TGTGCCAGCAGTGGGGGCGGACAGTACTATGGCTACACCTTC
CASSGGGQYYGYTF
>TRBV27|NA|TRBD1|TRBJ2-7
TGTGCCAGCAGTTCGGACAGGGGGTGGTACGAGCAGTACTTC
CASSSDRGWYEQYF
>TRBV4-3|NA|NA|TRBJ2-3
TGCGCCAGCAGCCAAGCGTGGGCCGCCACAGATACGCAGTATTTT
CASSQAWAATDTQYF
>TRBV5-1|NA|NA|TRBJ2-7
TGCGCCAGCAGCTTGTCCCCGTCCCCCTACGAGCAGTACTTC
CASSLSPSPYEQYF
>TRBV27|NA|NA|TRBJ2-7
TGTGCCAGCAGTTTACTAGGTAGTGCAGGGGCCTCCTACGAGCAGTACTTC
CASSLLGSAGASYEQYF